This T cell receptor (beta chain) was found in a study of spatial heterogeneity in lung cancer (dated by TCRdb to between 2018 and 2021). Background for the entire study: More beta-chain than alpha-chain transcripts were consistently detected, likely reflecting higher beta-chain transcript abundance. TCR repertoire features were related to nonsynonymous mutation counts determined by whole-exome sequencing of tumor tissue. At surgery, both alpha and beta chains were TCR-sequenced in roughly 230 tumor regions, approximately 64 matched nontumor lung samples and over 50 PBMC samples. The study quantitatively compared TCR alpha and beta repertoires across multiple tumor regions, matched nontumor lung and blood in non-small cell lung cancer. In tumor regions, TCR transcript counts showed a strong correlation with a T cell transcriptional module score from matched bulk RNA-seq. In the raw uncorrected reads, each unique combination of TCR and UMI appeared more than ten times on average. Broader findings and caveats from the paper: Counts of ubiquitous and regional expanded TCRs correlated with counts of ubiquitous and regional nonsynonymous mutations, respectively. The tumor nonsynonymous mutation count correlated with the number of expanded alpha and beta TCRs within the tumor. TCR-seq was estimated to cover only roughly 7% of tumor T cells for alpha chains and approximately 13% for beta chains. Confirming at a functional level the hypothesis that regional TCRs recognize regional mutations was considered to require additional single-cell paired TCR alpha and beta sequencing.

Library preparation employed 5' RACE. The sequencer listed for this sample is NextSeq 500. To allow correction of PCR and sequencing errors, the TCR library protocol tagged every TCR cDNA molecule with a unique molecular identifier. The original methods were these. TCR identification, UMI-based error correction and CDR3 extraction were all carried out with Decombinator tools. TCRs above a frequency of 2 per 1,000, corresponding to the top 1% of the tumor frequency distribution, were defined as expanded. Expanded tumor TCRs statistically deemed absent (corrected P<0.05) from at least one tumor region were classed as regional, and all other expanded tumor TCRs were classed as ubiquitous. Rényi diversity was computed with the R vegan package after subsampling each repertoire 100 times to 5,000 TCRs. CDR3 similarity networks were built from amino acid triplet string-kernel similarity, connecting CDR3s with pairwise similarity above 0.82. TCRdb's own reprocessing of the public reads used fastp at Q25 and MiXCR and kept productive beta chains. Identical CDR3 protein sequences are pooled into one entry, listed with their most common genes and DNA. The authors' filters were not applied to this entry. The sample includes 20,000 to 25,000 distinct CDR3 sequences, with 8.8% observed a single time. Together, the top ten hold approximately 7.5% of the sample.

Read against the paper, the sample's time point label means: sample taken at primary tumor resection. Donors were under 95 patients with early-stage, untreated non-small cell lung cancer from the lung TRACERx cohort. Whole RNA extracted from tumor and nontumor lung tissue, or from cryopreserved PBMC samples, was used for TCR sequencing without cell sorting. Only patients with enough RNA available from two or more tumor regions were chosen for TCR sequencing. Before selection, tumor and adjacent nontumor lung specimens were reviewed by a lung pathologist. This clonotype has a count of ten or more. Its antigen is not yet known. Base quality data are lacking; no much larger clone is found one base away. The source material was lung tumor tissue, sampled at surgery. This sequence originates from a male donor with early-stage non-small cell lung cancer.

This receptor has the CDR3 CASSPGTAYQETQYF. The nucleotide sequence is TGTGCCAGCAGCCCCGGGACAGCGTACCAAGAGACCCAGTACTTC. The chain joins TRBV7-2 to TRBJ2-5, with 7 bases matching TRBD1. Relative to germline, V is missing 5 bases and J is missing 0 bases, with 6 bases of the junction outside any gene match. CDR1 and CDR2 are read off the germline V gene as SGHTA and FQGNSA. Counted from cysteine to phenylalanine, this CDR3 has 15 amino acids. Kept here is only the CDR3 DNA, which spans 45 bases and is read in frame from base 1.